The T cell receptor beta chain under discussion was sequenced for a study of shared clonotypes between healthy human individuals. Profiled with immunoSEQ multiplex PCR; TCRdb holds only in-frame clones, not every one. This table has some 380,000 clones, roughly 96% appearing once. The CDR3 runs 13 residues. Germline CDR1 and CDR2: KGHSH and LQKENI. V was shortened by 5 bases and J by 2 bases, with 9 bases between the two germline ends. The TCR sequence derives from a man under 40 in good health. Sequenced input: memory CD8+ T cells sorted from blood. Subset of the sample: CD45RO+ cells pooled with CCR7-negative TemRA cells. V is TRBV18 and J is TRBJ2-5, with D possibly matching TRBD2 (6 bases). The CDR3 spells CASSMGGQETQYF. The CDR3, as DNA: TGTGCCAGCTCAATGGGAGGTCAAGAGACCCAGTACTTC.